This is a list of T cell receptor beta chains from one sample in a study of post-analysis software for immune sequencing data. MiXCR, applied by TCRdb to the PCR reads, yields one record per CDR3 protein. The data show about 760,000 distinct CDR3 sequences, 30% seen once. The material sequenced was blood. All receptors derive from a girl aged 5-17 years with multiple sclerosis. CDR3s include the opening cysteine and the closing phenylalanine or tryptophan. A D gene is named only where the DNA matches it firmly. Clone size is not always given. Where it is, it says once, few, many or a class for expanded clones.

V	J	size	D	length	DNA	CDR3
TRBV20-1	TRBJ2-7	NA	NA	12	TGCAGCTCAAGCGGGTACCTATACGAGCAGTACTTC	CSSSGYLYEQYF
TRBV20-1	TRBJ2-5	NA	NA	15	TGCAGTGCTAGAGATCGGCTTTCTGGGTTGGAGACCCAGTACTTC	CSARDRLSGLETQYF
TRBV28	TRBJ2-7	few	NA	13	TGTGCCAGTACAGGCCCTACCCTCCTCGAGCAGTACTTC	CASTGPTLLEQYF
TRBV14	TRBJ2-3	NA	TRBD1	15	TGTGCCAGCAGTAGAGACAGGGGGTACACAGATACGCAGTATTTT	CASSRDRGYTDTQYF
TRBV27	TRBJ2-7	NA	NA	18	TGTGCCAGCAGTTTATCGTGGGGTCGGCGGGATTTCTACAATGAGCAGTACTTC	CASSLSWGRRDFYNEQYF
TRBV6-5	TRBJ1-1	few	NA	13	TGTGCCAGCAGTCTCCACAGGTACACTGAAGCTTTCTTT	CASSLHRYTEAFF
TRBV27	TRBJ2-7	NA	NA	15	TGTGCCAGCAGTTTATCATCCAGGGGGGCCTACGAGCAGTACTTC	CASSLSSRGAYEQYF
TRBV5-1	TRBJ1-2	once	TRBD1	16	TGCGCCAGCAGCTTGAGGGGGACAGATTCTAACTATGGCTACACCTTC	CASSLRGTDSNYGYTF
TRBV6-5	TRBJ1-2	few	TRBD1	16	TGTGCCAGCAGTTCTTCCACACAGGGGAAAGTGGGAGGCTACACCTTC	CASSSSTQGKVGGYTF
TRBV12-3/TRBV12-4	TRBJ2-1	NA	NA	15	TGTGCCAGCAGCCTCATAGGGGGGAGGATGGATGAGCAGTTCTTC	CASSLIGGRMDEQFF
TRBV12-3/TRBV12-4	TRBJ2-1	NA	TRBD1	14	TGTGCCAGCAGCCTCCTACAGGGGGCCTACGAGCAGTTCTTC	CASSLLQGAYEQFF
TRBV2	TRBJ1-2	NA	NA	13	TGTGCCAGCAGTGGTGGGGGCCTAGGGGGCTACACCTTC	CASSGGGLGGYTF
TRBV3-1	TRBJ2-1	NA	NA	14	TGTGCCTGCAGCCAAGTACCCGACCTGGATGAGCAGTTCTTC	CACSQVPDLDEQFF
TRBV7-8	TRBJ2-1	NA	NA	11	TGTGCCCGCAGCTTAGCCAATGAGCAGTTCTTC	CARSLANEQFF
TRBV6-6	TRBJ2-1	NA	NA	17	TGTGCCAGCAGTTTAGCCGCGTGGGCGCCGGCGGACAATGAGCAGTTCTTC	CASSLAAWAPADNEQFF
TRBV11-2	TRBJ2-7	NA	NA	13	TGTGCCAGCAGCCTACGGACAGTAGTGGAGCAGTACTTC	CASSLRTVVEQYF
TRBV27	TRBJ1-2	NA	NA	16	TGTGCCAGCAGTTCGGCACAGTTCTATGCTAGGGATGGCTACACCTTC	CASSSAQFYARDGYTF
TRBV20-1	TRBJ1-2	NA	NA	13	TGCAGTGCTAGTGGGTCTCTATCTAGTGGCTGCACCTTC	CSASGSLSSGCTF
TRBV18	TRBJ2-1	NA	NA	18	TGTGCCAGCTCACGACAAGACGGGACACCGAGCTCCTACAATGAGCAGTTCTTC	CASSRQDGTPSSYNEQFF
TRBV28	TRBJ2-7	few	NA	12	TGTGCCACCCAGGGGGGAACCTACGAGCAGTACTTC	CATQGGTYEQYF
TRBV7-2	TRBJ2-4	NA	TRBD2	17	TGTGCCAGCAACCTAGACGGGGGGGGGTTAGCCAAAAACATTCAGTACTTC	CASNLDGGGLAKNIQYF
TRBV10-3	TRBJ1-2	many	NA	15	TGTGCCATCAGTGACGGGGGAAGAACCAACTATGGCTACACCTTC	CAISDGGRTNYGYTF
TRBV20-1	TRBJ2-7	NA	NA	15	TGCAGTGCGAGAAGCGCACATGGACAGAGCTACGAGCAGTACTTC	CSARSAHGQSYEQYF
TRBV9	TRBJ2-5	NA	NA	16	TGTGCCAGCAGTCCCGACCCCCGCGGTGGATGGGAGACCCAGTACTTC	CASSPDPRGGWETQYF
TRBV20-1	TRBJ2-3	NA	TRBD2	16	TGCAGTGCTCAAAGCGGGGGGGCTAGAGAGAGAGATACGCAGTATTTT	CSAQSGGARERDTQYF
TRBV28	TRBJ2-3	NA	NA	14	TGTGCCGGCAGCTGGGACCTCACTTGGGATACGCAGTATTTT	CAGSWDLTWDTQYF
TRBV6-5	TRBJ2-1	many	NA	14	TGTGCCAGCGGCGGGGGCTTTCCTGGCAATGAGCAGTTCTTC	CASGGGFPGNEQFF
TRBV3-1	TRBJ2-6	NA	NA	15	TGTGCCAGCAGCCTAAGGGGTAATGGGGCCAACGTCCTGACTTTC	CASSLRGNGANVLTF
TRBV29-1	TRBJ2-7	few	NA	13	TGCAGCGCGGCCCAGACAGGCTCCTACGAGCAGTACTTC	CSAAQTGSYEQYF
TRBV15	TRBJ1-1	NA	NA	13	TGTGCCGCCAGCCGGGGCGGGGACACTGAAGCTTTCTTT	CAASRGGDTEAFF
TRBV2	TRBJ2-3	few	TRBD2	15	TGTGCCAGCCCACTAGCGGGGGGGCGCACAGATACGCAGTATTTT	CASPLAGGRTDTQYF
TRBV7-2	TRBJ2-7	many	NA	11	TGTGCCAGCAGCTTATACCACGAGCAGTACTTC	CASSLYHEQYF
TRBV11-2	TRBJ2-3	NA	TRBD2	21	TGTGCCAGCAGCTTATTTTACTCTGGGGTGGTTAGCGGGGTGAGCACAGATACGCAGTATTTT	CASSLFYSGVVSGVSTDTQYF
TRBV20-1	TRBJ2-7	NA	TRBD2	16	TGCAGTGCTAGAGTGGAGCGGGAGGCCTCGCCCTACGAGCAGTACTTC	CSARVEREASPYEQYF
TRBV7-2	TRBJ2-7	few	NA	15	TGTGCCAGCAGCTTAGGACTCAGGGATCCCTACGAGCAGTACTTC	CASSLGLRDPYEQYF
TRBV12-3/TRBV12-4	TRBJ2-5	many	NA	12	TGTGCCAGCAGCTTCGGACGAGAGACCCAGTACTTC	CASSFGRETQYF
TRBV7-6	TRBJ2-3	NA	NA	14	TGTGCCAGCAGCCCCACCTTGACCAGCGGTACGCAGTATTTT	CASSPTLTSGTQYF
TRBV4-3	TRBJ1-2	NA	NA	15	TGCGCCAGCAGCCAAGACAGACGTGACGGCTATGGCTACACCTTC	CASSQDRRDGYGYTF
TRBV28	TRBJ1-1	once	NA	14	TGTGCCAGCCTTTCTCTGCAGGGGAATAGTCGGGCTTTCTTT	CASLSLQGNSRAFF
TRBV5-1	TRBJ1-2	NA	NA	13	TGCGCCAGCAGCTTGCAAAGGAACTATGGCTACACCTTC	CASSLQRNYGYTF
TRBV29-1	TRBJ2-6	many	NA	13	TGCAGCGTTCCTGCCTCTGGGGCCAACGTCCTGACTTTC	CSVPASGANVLTF
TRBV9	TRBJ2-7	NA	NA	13	TGTGCCAGCAGCCCACGGGAGCCCTACGAGCAGTACTTC	CASSPREPYEQYF
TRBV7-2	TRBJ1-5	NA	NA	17	TGTGCCAGCAGCTTAATCGGGACATTGGTTAGCAATCAGCCCCAGCATTTT	CASSLIGTLVSNQPQHF
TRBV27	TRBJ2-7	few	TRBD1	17	TGTGCCAGCAGTTTACTCACCGGGACAGGGCTTTCCTACGAGCAGTACTTC	CASSLLTGTGLSYEQYF
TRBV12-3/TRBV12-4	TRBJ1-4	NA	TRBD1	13	TGTGCCAGATACGGGACAGGGACTGAAAAACTGTTTTTT	CARYGTGTEKLFF
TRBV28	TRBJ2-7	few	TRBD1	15	TGTGCCAGCAGTTTCGGACAGGGGGACGCCTACGAGCAGTACTTC	CASSFGQGDAYEQYF
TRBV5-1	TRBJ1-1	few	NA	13	TGCGCCAGCCGGTCTACAGCGAACACTGAAGCTTTCTTT	CASRSTANTEAFF
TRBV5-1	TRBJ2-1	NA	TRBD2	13	TGCGCCAGCAGCTCGGGGGGGTGGAATGAGCAGTTCTTC	CASSSGGWNEQFF
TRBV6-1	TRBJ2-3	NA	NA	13	TGTGCCACCAGGGACGTAGGCACAGATACGCAGTATTTT	CATRDVGTDTQYF
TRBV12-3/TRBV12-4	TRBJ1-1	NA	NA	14	TGTGCCAGCAGTTTAATGGAGATGAACACTGAAGCTTTCTTT	CASSLMEMNTEAFF
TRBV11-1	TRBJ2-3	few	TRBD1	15	TGTGCCAGCAGCGCCCGACTCGACAGGGGGCGGACGCAGTATTTT	CASSARLDRGRTQYF
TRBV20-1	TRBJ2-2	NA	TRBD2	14	TGCAGTGCTAGAAGCGGGAGCGTCACCGGGGAGCTGTTTTTT	CSARSGSVTGELFF
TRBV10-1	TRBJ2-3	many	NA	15	TGCGCCAGCTCCAGGTCGGGCGGTCCCCGGGATACGCAGTATTTT	CASSRSGGPRDTQYF